Below, 24 T cell receptor beta chains from the same sample are listed, as sequenced in a study of T cell clonality in common variable immunodeficiency. Clones were read by immunoSEQ multiplex PCR, and TCRdb kept only the in-frame ones, dropping some. This repertoire lists around 39,000 clones without singletons; about 1% sits in the top ten. The sample comprised peripheral blood mononuclear cells. These TCRs come from a person between 18 and 70 years old in good health.

This clone showed up many times. The read halts 3 residues ahead of the CDR3 end, with the missing end drawn from the germline J gene. This sequence joins TRBV6-1 and TRBJ1-4, with unresolved D. The germline V and J ends were trimmed by 4 bases and 7 bases, with 10 bases remaining between them. The CDR3 length is 13 residues. Germline assignment: CDR1 MNHNS and CDR2 SASEGT. The part of the CDR3 DNA that was read is TGTGCCAGCAGTGGAGGACTTGGTGAAAAA. Protein sequence: CASSGGLGEK. The full-length CDR3 reads as CASSGGLGEKLFF.

The table lists this clone with many counts. The CDR3 is cut off 3 residues early in the read; its end comes from the germline J gene. The gene calls are TRBV5-1 and TRBJ1-1; 8 bases match TRBD1. In germline, CDR1 is SGHRS, CDR2 YFSETQ. With V trimmed by 4 bases and J by 0 bases, 5 bases remained unmatched. The CDR3 runs 15 residues. The sequenced part of the CDR3 DNA is TGCGCCAGCAGCGTTCGACAGGGGCTGAACACTGAA. Translated, it gives CASSVRQGLNTE. The whole CDR3 protein reads CASSVRQGLNTEAFF. Full variable domain (rest looked up from reference TRBV5-1 and TRBJ1-1): KAGVTQTPRYLIKTRGQQVTLSCSPISGHRSVSWYQQTPGQGLQFLFEYFSETQRNKGNFPGRFSGRQFSNSRSEMNVSTLELGDSALYLCASSVRQGLNTEAFFGQGTRLTVV.

This clone showed up many times. The read ends 3 residues early relative to the CDR3; the germline J gene fills the gap. This chain links TRBV19 with TRBJ2-3; TRBD2 matches at 8 bases. The J segment lost 6 bases and the V segment lost 9 bases, leaving 2 bases of the junction unmatched. Germline-derived CDR1 and CDR2 are LNHDA and SQIVND (reference sequence). The CDR3 sequence is 11 residues long. Partial CDR3 DNA: TGTGCCAGACTAGCGGCGGATACG. This codes for CARLAADT. The entire CDR3 sequence reads CARLAADTQYF.

This clone was counted many times. The read terminates 3 residues ahead of where the CDR3 ends, so the germline J gene completes it. The chain is built from TRBV19 and TRBJ2-1; 9 bases are shared with TRBD2. The V and J ends lost 3 bases and 0 bases, in that order; junction bases with no gene match: 6. Germline V CDR1 and CDR2: LNHDA, SQIVND (reference sequence). The CDR3 consists of 17 residues. The CDR3 bases that were read are TGTGCCAGTAGTATCGGGACTAGCCGCCGCTCCTACAATGAG. Translating it yields CASSIGTSRRSYNE. The CDR3 reads in full as CASSIGTSRRSYNEQFF. Full variable domain (rest looked up from reference TRBV19 and TRBJ2-1): DGGITQSPKYLFRKEGQNVTLSCEQNLNHDAMYWYRQDPGQGLRLIYYSQIVNDFQKGDIAEGYSVSREKKESFPLTVTSAQKNPTAFYLCASSIGTSRRSYNEQFFGPGTRLTVL.

Concerning this clone: The CDR3 is cut off 3 residues early in the read; its end comes from the germline J gene. The rearrangement links TRBV7-6 to TRBJ1-1; 10 bases align to TRBD1. V gave up 4 bases and J gave up 6 bases; unmatched junction bases: 5. In germline, CDR1 is SGHVS, CDR2 FNYEAQ. The CDR3 length is 14 residues. CDR3 in amino acids: CASSSPGQGPEAFF. Incomplete CDR3 DNA: TGTGCCAGCAGCTCACCGGGACAGGGGCCTGAA.

This clone was observed many times. Coverage ceases 3 residues before the CDR3 finishes, and the germline J gene fills in the end. The rearrangement uses TRBV12-3 or TRBV12-4 and TRBJ1-2, with 10 bases identical to TRBD1. This CDR3 is built from 15 residues. With V trimmed by 6 bases and J by 0 bases, 4 bases remained unmatched. CDR3 DNA, as far as it was read: TGTGCCAGCAGCTCCGGACAGGGGGCTAACTATGGC. This sequence encodes CASSSGQGANYG. Given in full, the CDR3 is CASSSGQGANYGYTF.

This clone was recorded at least ten times. The read comes to an end 3 residues before the CDR3 does, leaving the germline J gene to fill in the end. This chain links TRBV28 with TRBJ2-5, with unresolved D. With 5 bases removed from V and 2 bases from J, the gap between germline ends came to 9 bases. This CDR3 region has 13 residues. Germline loops: CDR1 MDHEN, CDR2 SYDVKM. Incomplete CDR3 DNA: TGTGCCAGCAGTCCGCCGGTACAAGAGACC. It specifies CASSPPVQET. The entire CDR3 protein reads CASSPPVQETQYF. Together with reference TRBV28 and TRBJ2-5, the CDR3 gives the full variable domain: DVKVTQSSRYLVKRTGEKVFLECVQDMDHENMFWYRQDPGLGLRLIYFSYDVKMKEKGDIPEGYSVSREKKERFSLILESASTNQTSMYLCASSPPVQETQYFGPGTRLLVL.

This clone was detected only a few times. A much larger clone differs by one base, so this may be a read error. The read is 3 residues too short to cover the CDR3 end, so that end is filled in from the germline J gene. This rearrangement joins TRBV19 to TRBJ1-2; 8 bases align to TRBD1. V gave up 5 bases and J gave up 4 bases; unmatched junction bases: 9. Germline assignment: CDR1 LNHDA and CDR2 SQIVND (reference sequence). The CDR3 runs 15 residues. The CDR3 is CASSPRDRLSYGYTF. The DNA read from the CDR3 is TGTGCCAGTAGTCCTCGGGACAGGTTAAGCTATGGC.

This clone has ten or more counts. The read finishes 3 residues shy of the CDR3 end, and the germline J gene is used to complete it. V usage is TRBV7-3 and J usage is TRBJ2-3; D perhaps matches TRBD1 (6 bases). The CDR3 has 15 residues. V gave up 2 bases and J gave up 5 bases, with 14 bases separating them. Germline CDR1 SGHTA, CDR2 FQGTGA. Here the CDR3 reads CASSLSWTVRDTQYF. CDR3 bases read: TGTGCCAGCAGCTTATCTTGGACAGTCAGAGATACG.

This clone was counted ten times or more. The junction departs from the called germline gene at one end, perhaps through a read error. The CDR3 sequence: CASSQTGVGYTGELFF. The part of the CDR3 DNA that was read is TGCGCCAGCAGCCAAACAGGGGTGGGTTACACCGGGGAG. The chain combines TRBV4-2 with TRBJ2-2, with 7 bases lining up with TRBD1. The missing CDR3 end, 3 residues past where the read stops, is filled in from the germline J gene. The germline V gene encodes CDR1 LGHNA and CDR2 YNFKEQ. CDR3 length: 16 amino acids.

This clone was counted at least ten times. The CDR3 end falls 3 residues outside the read, so it is completed with the germline J gene. The chain combines TRBV20-1 with TRBJ2-7, with 8 positions matching TRBD2. Germline lookup yields CDR1 DFQATT and CDR2 SNEGSKA (reference sequence). V gave up 6 bases and J gave up 2 bases; unmatched junction bases: 9. The CDR3 totals 14 residues. CDR3 sequence: CSAVEGLEPYEQYF. Incomplete CDR3 DNA: TGCAGTGCCGTCGAGGGACTAGAACCCTACGAG.

This clone was detected a few times. Read data end 3 residues before the CDR3 end; the end is taken from the germline J gene. The J gene is TRBJ2-5, the V gene TRBV2; 10 bases match TRBD2. Trimming cost V 6 bases and J 3 bases; bases outside gene matches: 10. Per germline, CDR1 SNHLY and CDR2 FYNNEI. The CDR3 loop spans 16 amino acids. The part of the CDR3 DNA that was read is TGTGCCAGCAGGTTAGCGGGGGGCCATTCGAAAGAGACC. The encoded protein is CASRLAGGHSKET. The whole CDR3 protein reads CASRLAGGHSKETQYF. The full variable domain, rest sourced from reference TRBV2 and TRBJ2-5, is EPEVTQTPSHQVTQMGQEVILRCVPISNHLYFYWYRQILGQKVEFLVSFYNNEISEKSEIFDDQFSVERPDGSNFTLKIRSTKLEDSAMYFCASRLAGGHSKETQYFGPGTRLLVL.

This clone showed up many times. The CDR3 extends 3 residues past the end of the read, so its final part is completed from the germline J gene. This chain joins TRBV6-1 and TRBJ2-2; D may be TRBD2 (6 bases). Germline CDR1 and CDR2: MNHNS and SASEGT. The CDR3 covers 15 residues. Trimming shortened V by 2 bases and J by 5 bases, and 12 bases separated the two germline ends. CDR3 loop: CASSEQRRVTGELFF. The sequenced CDR3 bases are TGTGCCAGCAGTGAACAGCGGAGGGTTACCGGGGAG.

This clone has only a few counts. The read ends 3 residues shy of where the CDR3 ends; the end is completed using the germline J gene. The V gene is TRBV19, the J gene TRBJ1-6, with unresolved D. CDR3 length equals 13 residues. CDR1 is LNHDA, CDR2 SQIVND, per germline (reference sequence). Between the trimmed V and J ends, which lost 1 base and 11 bases, there was a span of 9 bases. The DNA read from the CDR3 is TGTGCCAGTAGTATAGGGCCGAACGCACCC. It codes for CASSIGPNAP. The full CDR3 reads CASSIGPNAPLHF. Supplemented by reference TRBV19 and TRBJ1-6, the full variable domain reads DGGITQSPKYLFRKEGQNVTLSCEQNLNHDAMYWYRQDPGQGLRLIYYSQIVNDFQKGDIAEGYSVSREKKESFPLTVTSAQKNPTAFYLCASSIGPNAPLHFGNGTRLTVT.

At least ten counts were recorded for this clone. The read ends 3 residues shy of where the CDR3 ends; the end is completed using the germline J gene. This rearrangement joins TRBV7-2 to TRBJ1-1, with 7 bases that match TRBD1. CDR3 size: 14 residues. Germline V gene data show CDR1 as SGHTA and CDR2 as FQGNSA. Trimming at V came to 3 bases and at J to 2 bases, leaving 3 bases not matched to a gene. CDR3 sequence: CASSFWTGNTEAFF. Incomplete CDR3 DNA: TGTGCCAGCAGCTTTTGGACAGGTAACACTGAA. Full variable domain (missing parts from reference TRBV7-2 and TRBJ1-1): GAGVSQSPSNKVTEKGKDVELRCDPISGHTALYWYRQSLGQGLEFLIYFQGNSAPDKSGLPSDRFSAERTGGSVSTLTIQRTQQEDSAVYLCASSFWTGNTEAFFGQGTRLTVV.

This clone was counted many times. The CDR3 end is not reached by the read, which stops 3 residues before it; the germline J gene fills it in. The chain couples TRBV5-4 to TRBJ2-1, with 7 positions matching TRBD2. Germline V gene sequence: CDR1 SGHNT, CDR2 YYREEE (reference sequence). The CDR3 runs 15 residues. Trimming removed 2 bases from V and 5 bases from J; junction bases left unmatched: 7. This CDR3 reads CASSFGRESNNEQFF. Partial CDR3 DNA: TGTGCCAGCAGCTTCGGGCGGGAGAGCAACAATGAG.

This clone showed up many times. The sequenced part of the CDR3 DNA is TGTGCCAGCAGTTTACGGTCAGGGGGCTCTGGAAACACC. This encodes CASSLRSGGSGNT. The complete CDR3 protein is CASSLRSGGSGNTIYF. The rearrangement links TRBV12-3 or TRBV12-4 to TRBJ1-3, with 7 nucleotides matching TRBD1. The read stops 3 residues short of the end of the CDR3; the missing end is completed from the germline J gene. With V trimmed by 2 bases and J by 0 bases, 4 bases remained unmatched. This CDR3 is 16 amino acids long.

In this sample, this clone turned up many times. The read is 3 residues too short to cover the CDR3 end, so that end is filled in from the germline J gene. The genes are TRBV4-1 and TRBJ2-7; 8 positions match TRBD2. The germline CDR1 and CDR2 sequences are MGHRA and YSYEKL. V dropped 1 base and J dropped 3; count of bases not matched to a gene: 8. The CDR3 is made up of 16 amino acids. The covered CDR3 bases are TGCGCCAGCAGCCAAGGGATTAGCGGGGTGTACTACGAG. Translated, it gives CASSQGISGVYYE. The whole CDR3 sequence reads CASSQGISGVYYEQYF.

In this sample, this clone turned up many times. Coverage ceases 3 residues before the CDR3 finishes, and the germline J gene fills in the end. The chain links TRBV7-8 to TRBJ2-7; 8 bases fit TRBD2. From germline, CDR1 is SGHVS and CDR2 FQNEAQ. The J segment lost 4 bases and the V segment lost 5 bases, leaving 10 bases of the junction unmatched. This CDR3 region has 15 residues. The CDR3 is CASSVFTSGGYEQYF. The CDR3 bases that were read are TGTGCCAGCAGCGTTTTCACTAGCGGCGGATACGAG. The full variable domain, rest sourced from reference TRBV7-8 and TRBJ2-7, is GAGVSQSPRYKVAKRGQDVALRCDPISGHVSLFWYQQALGQGPEFLTYFQNEAQLDKSGLPSDRFFAERPEGSVSTLKIQRTQQEDSAVYLCASSVFTSGGYEQYFGPGTRLTVT.

This clone was recorded at least ten times. The CDR3 end falls 3 residues outside the read, so it is completed with the germline J gene. The chain recombines TRBV5-1 with TRBJ2-6; D is ambiguous. The CDR3 is 15 amino acids. CDR1 is SGHRS, CDR2 YFSETQ, per germline. The V and J ends lost 4 bases and 4 bases respectively, with 12 bases between them. The CDR3 spells CASSVGLAGANVLTF. CDR3 bases read: TGCGCCAGCAGCGTAGGGCTTGCCGGGGCCAACGTC.

The sample holds many counts of this clone. Read sequence stops 3 residues before the CDR3 end, and the germline J gene provides the missing end. The chain combines TRBV7-6 with TRBJ2-5; D is uncertain. Trimming stripped 7 bases from V and 5 bases from J, with 20 bases between. CDR1 SGHVS and CDR2 FNYEAQ come from the germline V gene. This CDR3 region has 15 residues. The DNA read from the CDR3 is TGTGCCAGCAACCAACAGAGCATGAGCTCTGAGACC. It is translated as CASNQQSMSSET. The entire CDR3 protein is CASNQQSMSSETQYF.

This clone was counted ten times or more. The read stops 3 residues short of the end of the CDR3; the missing end is completed from the germline J gene. This chain links TRBV27 with TRBJ2-1; D perhaps matches TRBD2 (6 bases). Trimming pared 2 bases from V and 4 bases from J, leaving 12 bases between. Per the germline V gene, CDR1 is MNHEY and CDR2 is SMNVEV (reference sequence). The CDR3 consists of 15 residues. The covered CDR3 bases are TGTGCCAGCAGTTTAATTGGCGGGGTATACAATGAG. Translated, it gives CASSLIGGVYNE. The whole CDR3 sequence is CASSLIGGVYNEQFF.

This clone was detected ten times or more. With the read ending 3 residues before the CDR3 end, the germline J gene is used to fill in that end. J is TRBJ2-1 and V is TRBV7-9; 9 positions match TRBD1. J gave up 6 bases and V 1 base, and 4 bases lay outside the gene matches. The germline CDR1 and CDR2 sequences are SEHNR and FQNEAQ (reference sequence). The CDR3 is made up of 15 amino acids. CDR3 in amino acids: CASSLGRQGVNEQFF. The DNA read from the CDR3 is TGTGCCAGCAGCTTAGGGAGACAGGGGGTCAATGAG.

This clone has ten or more counts. CDR3 in amino acids: CASSPPRGQEGSYEQYF. The sequenced CDR3 bases are TGTGCCAGCTCACCACCGCGGGGACAGGAGGGATCCTACGAG. The chain links TRBV18 to TRBJ2-7; 8 bases align to TRBD1. The CDR3 goes on 3 residues after the read ends, and that part is filled in from the germline J gene. The CDR3 is 17 amino acids. With 0 bases clipped from V and 1 base from J, the junction kept 8 bases outside the gene matches. Germline V gene lookup returns CDR1 KGHSH and CDR2 LQKENI.